This T cell receptor (beta chain) was sequenced during a study of T-cell reconstitution after alpha-beta-depleted transplantation in children. The study, taken as a whole, reports: At one year after transplant, newly produced T cells mostly accounted for T-cell counts and diversity. For some patients, TCRbeta diversity was high at day 60 because of recipient T cells and thymic progenitors that survived. Reportedly, only several hundred clones from non-depleted graft cells drove alpha-beta T-cell counts at about two months.

Unique molecular identifiers tagged the TCRbeta library. TCRdb analysed the PCR reads with MiXCR anew, one entry per CDR3 protein. Among about 830,000 distinct CDR3 sequences listed, about 16% were seen once. The table lists this clonotype with many counts. What it binds is not known. The germline V gene has CDR1 SGHRS and CDR2 YFSETQ. V lost 4 bases and J lost 3; bases outside the gene matches: 10. The CDR3 length is 15 residues. This sequence originates from a male patient younger than 18 who had a stem cell transplant for acute lymphoblastic leukemia, so the T cells may come from the graft donor. Sample: PBMCs, mostly from graft donor cells, taken 360 days after TCRalphabeta/CD19-depleted stem cell transplant. This rearrangement joins TRBV5-1 to TRBJ2-7; 7 bases align to TRBD1. In nucleotides, the CDR3 is TGCGCCAGCAGCCTCCGGGACAGACTACTCTACGAGCAGTACTTC. Protein: CASSLRDRLLYEQYF. Full variable domain (outside the CDR3, taken from reference TRBV5-1 and TRBJ2-7): KAGVTQTPRYLIKTRGQQVTLSCSPISGHRSVSWYQQTPGQGLQFLFEYFSETQRNKGNFPGRFSGRQFSNSRSEMNVSTLELGDSALYLCASSLRDRLLYEQYFGPGTRLTVT.